This TCR beta chain was recorded in a study of T cells in Graves' hyperthyroidism and ophthalmopathy (dated by TCRdb to between 2018 and 2021). In terms of the full investigation: Peripheral blood was collected at initial diagnosis, before any treatment. A discovery cohort of around 98 patients, roughly 43 with Graves' ophthalmopathy and 57 with stable Graves' hyperthyroidism, was used to find distinguishing TCR V-J signatures. TCR Vbeta CDR3 sequencing of roughly 140 peripheral blood samples (more than 40 ophthalmopathy, some 75 hyperthyroidism and some 17 progressor patients) is reported in the paper. Following sampling, methimazole starting at 30 mg daily was given to hyperthyroidism patients, and high-dose intravenous methylprednisolone was given to ophthalmopathy patients. Prospective prediction of ophthalmopathy was tested in an independent validation cohort of about 19 hyperthyroidism patients and around 16 patients who later progressed to ophthalmopathy. Thyroid tissue and blood T-cell repertoires from six Graves' hyperthyroidism patients were also compared in the study. The 100 discovery patients were randomly split 7:3 into training and test sets.

On the study overall, not on this receptor specifically: Most expanded thyroid clonotypes (frequency above 0.001) were also detected in blood, suggesting blood repertoires may reflect thyroid immune responses. A 13 V-J signature model separated ophthalmopathy from stable hyperthyroidism, with around 91% sensitivity and around 84% specificity in cross-validation and 80%/75% in testing. Sample size was not statistically predetermined, and investigators were not blinded to group allocation. During validation, the model predicted progression to ophthalmopathy a median of roughly 7.1 months ahead of onset, with around 71% sensitivity and 72.22% specificity.

The TCR beta CDR3 regions were amplified from the RNA transcripts. A first-round RT-PCR of the TCR CDR3 used the HTBI primer set with the Qiagen OneStep RT-PCR kit. Libraries were constructed in a second round of multiplex PCR, after which size selection and purification were performed. Libraries were sequenced paired-end with 100 bp reads on an Illumina HiSeq2000. For the original study's pipeline: Raw data were processed with SOAPnuke, discarding reads with adapters, uncalled bases, mean Phred below 15, or no exact constant-primer or identifier match. High-quality paired reads were merged with COPE v1.2.5, and unique nucleotide sequences were defined as clonotypes. MiTCR v1.1 was used to align the clonotypes against IMGT TRBV, TRBD and TRBJ reference segments. The analysis included only V-J combinations with a frequency above 0.0001, which together covered around 99% of the repertoires. The TCS score was defined as F50 (clonal expansion) divided by E x V (chaos), with BLOSUM62-based TCRdist calculated between CDR3 peptides within each V-J. Welch's t-statistics and random forest reduced 450 to 600 V-J features to 10 to 15, which were used in a naive Bayes classifier (R e1071). The Morisita-Horn index was used to measure how similar the thyroid and blood repertoires were. Using fastp trimming at Q25 and MiXCR clonotype assembly, TCRdb reanalyzed the public sequencing data and kept in-frame beta chains. Rows with a matching CDR3 protein are joined into one entry that keeps the most common DNA and genes. TCRdb's processing, not the authors', yielded these V and J calls. For this sample the table gives roughly 700,000 distinct CDR3 sequences, of which roughly 32% were detected only once. The ten most abundant clones make up less than 35% of the sample.

Concerning this clonotype: Its antigen has not been determined. Within one base of it there is no much larger clone, and no base qualities were kept.

A patient counted as having stable Graves' hyperthyroidism if no progression to ophthalmopathy occurred over 18 months of follow-up. Hyperthyroidism patients were newly diagnosed, with disease duration under 2 months, and aged 18 to 65 years. The study excluded patients with uncontrolled infections, other autoimmune diseases, pregnancy or lactation. Diagnoses were established on the basis of clinical symptoms, serum thyroxine and TRAb, thyroid ultrasound, and orbital computed tomography. PBMCs were isolated from 10 ml of fresh peripheral blood by Ficoll-Paque density gradient centrifugation. Total RNA was extracted using Trizol reagent, and RNA quality was assessed on an Agilent 2100 Bioanalyzer. For CDR1 and CDR2, the germline V gene (reference sequence) lists LNHDA and SQIVND. V drops 9 bases and J drops 7 bases, leaving 16 bases in between. The CDR3 measures 13 amino acids from cysteine to phenylalanine. Only the CDR3 portion is preserved as DNA: 39 bases, with reading frame beginning at the first base.

The chain is assembled from TRBV19 and TRBJ1-5; the D gene lacks a confident call. The specimen was blood. The TCR sequence derives from a middle-aged woman with Graves' hyperthyroidism. The nucleotide sequence is given as TGTGCCAGCCGCTATCAATTAGACCAGCCCCAGCATTTT. It specifies CASRYQLDQPQHF.